Below, 3 T cell receptor beta chains from the same sample are listed, as sequenced in a study of CD8+CD57+ T cells in acquired aplastic anemia. Researchers used genomic DNA as the template to profile TCR beta VDJ and CDR3. TCRdb analysed the reads with MiXCR anew, one entry per CDR3 protein. The sample includes about 270,000 distinct CDR3 sequences, approximately 82% of them seen just once. By flow cytometry, patients selected for sequencing had shown an expansion of CD8+CD57+ cells. Sequencing used sorted CD4+, CD8+, or CD8+CD57+ T cells (not recorded which) from PBMCs. These receptors were collected from a human donor with aplastic anemia.

Remarks on this clonotype: This likely comes from a read error, as the CDR3 has no conserved phenylalanine or tryptophan at its end. It is unclear where the CDR3 begins or ends on the DNA, so no DNA is shown, and the CDR3 is as TCRdb lists it. The chain carries TRBV7-2 and TRBJ2-2. Germline V gene sequence: CDR1 SGHTA, CDR2 FQGNSA. Counting both end residues, the CDR3 totals 12 amino acids. The CDR3 is CASSLSGGQLIL.

This clonotype was seen only once. This chain connects TRBV5-5 to TRBJ2-1, with D possibly matching TRBD1 (6 bases). The germline CDR1 and CDR2 sequences are SGHKS and YYEKEE (reference sequence). CDR3 size: 15 residues. Trimming shortened V by 0 bases and J by 0 bases, and 7 bases separated the two germline ends. In DNA, the CDR3 is TGTGCCAGCAGCTTGGACAGGGACTCCTACAATGAGCAGTTCTTC. Its translation is CASSLDRDSYNEQFF.

V and J are TRBV12-3 or TRBV12-4 and TRBJ1-5; tentatively, D is TRBD1 (6 bases). This CDR3 is built from 15 residues. Trimming took off 4 bases at V and 4 bases at J, with 14 bases between the two ends. DNA of the CDR3: TGTGCCAGCAGTTACCTGGGGGCGGGAAATCAGCCCCAGCATTTT. This translates into CASSYLGAGNQPQHF.